Presented here are 21 T cell receptor beta chains from one specimen sequenced in a study of T cell responses to AZD1222 COVID-19 vaccine. This table comes from immunoSEQ multiplex PCR, and its TCRdb copy is limited to in-frame clones, with some not included. The profile shows more than 100,000 clones, 70% to 90% of them singletons. The source material was peripheral blood, sampled on day 0 of AZD1222 vaccination. These receptors all stem from an adult in good health.

The chain combines TRBV23-1 with TRBJ2-7; possibly TRBD1 for D (5 bases). TRBV23-1 is an ORF; its function is uncertain. The V end was cut by 0 bases, the J end by 2 bases, with 11 bases between. The CDR3 sequence is 15 residues long. The CDR3, as DNA: TGCGCCAGCAGTCAATCGAGACAGAGAGCCTACGAGCAGTACTTC. It encodes CASSQSRQRAYEQYF.

The chain's CDR3 is CASSSSSGGGYEQYF. The CDR3 bases are TGTGCCAGCAGCTCCTCTAGCGGGGGCGGCTACGAGCAGTACTTC. This chain links TRBV7-2 with TRBJ2-7; 10 bases are a match to TRBD2. J was trimmed by 3 bases and V by 4 bases; bases with no gene match: 6. Germline V gene sequence: CDR1 SGHTA, CDR2 FQGNSA. The CDR3 loop spans 15 amino acids.

The V gene is TRBV4-1, the J gene TRBJ1-6; D unclear. The CDR3 sequence is 14 residues long. Trimming took 3 bases from V and 10 from J, leaving 13 bases between them. The germline V gene has CDR1 MGHRA and CDR2 YSYEKL. The CDR3 DNA reads as TGCGCCAGCAGCCACCTGAACTTGGGATCACCCCTCCACTTT. Amino acids: CASSHLNLGSPLHF.

This chain uses TRBV19 with TRBJ1-4; 8 nucleotides align to TRBD1. The trim removed 3 bases at V and 7 bases at J, leaving 7 bases unmatched. This CDR3 has 15 residues. The germline V gene has CDR1 LNHDA and CDR2 SQIVND (reference sequence). The CDR3 DNA reads TGTGCCAGTAGTATTAGCGCCAGGGGGCCTGAAAAACTGTTTTTT. Residues: CASSISARGPEKLFF.

The chain carries TRBV6-6 and TRBJ1-1; the D is unclear. Trimming took off 5 bases at V and 1 base at J, with 14 bases between the two ends. The CDR3 totals 15 residues. CDR1 is MNHNY, CDR2 SVGAGI, per germline (reference sequence). Here the CDR3 reads CASSPPGRENTEAFF. The DNA of the CDR3 is TGTGCCAGCAGTCCCCCCGGCCGGGAGAACACTGAAGCTTTCTTT.

The table lists this clone with a few counts. The sample carries other DNA sequences with the same CDR3. V is TRBV11-2 and J is TRBJ2-1; tentative D call: TRBD1 (6 bases). The V end was cut by 0 bases, the J end by 0 bases, with 6 bases between. Germline CDR1 reads SGHAT; CDR2 reads FQNNGV. This CDR3 has 15 amino acids. In DNA form, the CDR3 reads TGTGCCAGCAGCTTAGAAGGGGGCTCCTACAATGAGCAGTTCTTC. Its translation is CASSLEGGSYNEQFF. The whole variable domain, filled in from reference TRBV11-2 and TRBJ2-1, reads EAGVAQSPRYKIIEKRQSVAFWCNPISGHATLYWYQQILGQGPKLLIQFQNNGVVDDSQLPKDRFSAERLKGVDSTLKIQPAKLEDSAVYLCASSLEGGSYNEQFFGPGTRLTVL.

The chain employs TRBV15 and TRBJ2-1; weak D call: TRBD2 (6 bases). The CDR3 contains 15 residues. The V and J ends lost 6 bases and 6 bases respectively, with 18 bases between them. Germline assignment: CDR1 LNHNV and CDR2 YYDKDF (reference sequence). Here the CDR3 DNA reads TGTGCCACCAGGGGGGGTGACACCCGCTTCAATGAGCAGTTCTTC. Its protein is CATRGGDTRFNEQFF.

This rearrangement joins TRBV6-2 or TRBV6-3 to TRBJ2-1; the D is unclear. The CDR3 is 13 amino acids. Trimming took 2 bases from V and 10 from J, leaving 12 bases between them. Germline lookup yields CDR1 MNHEY and CDR2 SVGEGT. The CDR3 here is CASSYRPPREQFF. CDR3 nucleotides: TGTGCCAGCAGTTACAGGCCACCAAGGGAGCAGTTCTTC.

The J gene is TRBJ1-2, the V gene TRBV4-3, with D possibly matching TRBD1 (5 bases). Trimming shortened V by 0 bases and J by 3 bases, and 11 bases separated the two germline ends. Per germline, CDR1 LGHNA and CDR2 YSLEER. There are 15 residues in the CDR3. This chain's CDR3 is CASSQDRDLDYGYTF. The CDR3 nucleotides are TGCGCCAGCAGCCAAGACAGGGATTTGGACTATGGCTACACCTTC.

This chain uses TRBV11-3 with TRBJ2-3; a possible D gene is TRBD2 (6 bases). The CDR3 contains 17 residues. Germline V gene sequence: CDR1 SGHNT, CDR2 YENEEA. Between the trimmed V and J ends, which lost 5 bases and 4 bases, there was a span of 22 bases. The DNA for the CDR3 is TGTGCCAGCAGCCCCCCCTTTTTCGCGGGGTGGGCAGATACGCAGTATTTT. It yields the protein CASSPPFFAGWADTQYF.

The V and J genes are TRBV7-2 and TRBJ2-1, with D possibly matching TRBD1 (6 bases). Per germline, CDR1 SGHTA and CDR2 FQGNSA. The CDR3 is 13 residues long. V dropped 4 bases and J dropped 7 bases, with 11 bases sitting between them. DNA for the CDR3: TGTGCCAGCAGCTACGGACAGCCGAATGAGCAGTTCTTC. Amino acid sequence: CASSYGQPNEQFF.

The chain carries TRBV7-9 and TRBJ2-1; 8 nucleotides align to TRBD2. The CDR3 is 15 amino acids. V trimming: 5 bases; J trimming: 4 bases; junction bases outside the gene matches: 7. Germline CDR1 and CDR2: SEHNR and FQNEAQ (reference sequence). CDR3 amino acids: CASSPRGGGYNEQFF. CDR3 in DNA: TGTGCCAGCAGCCCCCGAGGCGGGGGGTACAATGAGCAGTTCTTC.

On this clone itself: At one end the junction does not follow the germline gene, possibly because of a read error. The chain recombines TRBV2 with TRBJ2-7; 9 nucleotides line up with TRBD2. CDR3 length: 13 amino acids. The germline gives CDR1 SNHLY, CDR2 FYNNEI. CDR3 DNA: TGTGCCAGCAGTGGGGACCATGTGGCTAGCGGGGACTTC. This encodes CASSGDHVASGDF.

The CDR3 DNA follows: TGTGCCAGCAGTTACTCGGCAGACTTCCTCAGGGCCCAGCATTTT. Translating gives CASSYSADFLRAQHF. J is TRBJ1-5 and V is TRBV6-5; a possible D gene is TRBD1 (5 bases). The V and J ends lost 0 bases and 11 bases respectively, with 17 bases between them. In germline, CDR1 is MNHEY, CDR2 SVGAGI. There are 15 residues in the CDR3.

This sequence joins TRBV7-2 and TRBJ1-5; 11 nucleotides match TRBD1. This CDR3 comprises 16 residues. Losses at the gene ends were 5 bases for V and 0 bases for J; bases not matched to a gene: 3. Germline V gene data show CDR1 as SGHTA and CDR2 as FQGNSA. The CDR3 reads CASSAGQGDSNQPQHF. The CDR3 DNA reads TGTGCCAGCAGCGCGGGACAGGGGGATAGCAATCAGCCCCAGCATTTT.

The chain recombines TRBV28 with TRBJ1-6; D is undetermined. The germline gives CDR1 MDHEN, CDR2 SYDVKM. CDR3 size: 14 residues. V was cut by 3 bases and J by 10 bases, with 13 bases left in between. The CDR3 DNA follows: TGTGCCAGCAGTTTTCGGGTCGCCCGATCACCCCTCCACTTT. It codes for CASSFRVARSPLHF.

V is TRBV29-1 and J is TRBJ1-5; the D is unclear. V gave up 6 bases and J gave up 4 bases, with 10 bases separating them. The germline V gene encodes CDR1 SQVTM and CDR2 ANQGSEA. This CDR3 comprises 12 residues. The DNA of the CDR3 is TGCAGCGTCCTGGACCAGAATCAGCCCCAGCATTTT. Protein product: CSVLDQNQPQHF.

The genes are TRBV28 and TRBJ2-1, with TRBD2 identical over 11 bases. Trimming took 5 bases from V and 2 from J; bases not matched to a gene: 5. CDR3 length: 16 amino acids. CDR1 and CDR2 from the germline V gene are MDHEN and SYDVKM. Here the CDR3 reads CASSLPSGGTYNEQFF. The CDR3, as DNA: TGTGCCAGCAGTCTCCCTAGCGGGGGGACCTACAATGAGCAGTTCTTC.

This sequence joins TRBV19 and TRBJ1-5; D may be TRBD1 (5 bases). Trimming pared 5 bases from V and 4 bases from J, leaving 15 bases between. The germline V gene encodes CDR1 LNHDA and CDR2 SQIVND (reference sequence). This CDR3 contains 15 residues. CDR3 sequence: CASSLGGVPNQPQHF. The CDR3 nucleotides read TGTGCCAGTAGTCTGGGGGGGGTTCCTAATCAGCCCCAGCATTTT.

The chain uses TRBV7-9 and TRBJ2-3; D is ambiguous. This CDR3 spans 13 amino acids. Germline CDR1 reads SEHNR; CDR2 reads FQNEAQ (reference sequence). Trimming left V 5 bases short and J 10 bases short, with 16 bases between. CDR3 in amino acids: CASSRSTASAQYF. CDR3 bases: TGTGCCAGCAGCCGGAGTACAGCAAGCGCGCAGTATTTT.

This rearrangement joins TRBV18 to TRBJ1-2; D not resolved. Per germline, CDR1 KGHSH and CDR2 LQKENI. The CDR3 consists of 18 residues. Between the trimmed V and J ends, which lost 0 bases and 6 bases, there was a span of 23 bases. CDR3 sequence: CASSPPLTFLTYTHGYTF. In nucleotides, the CDR3 is TGTGCCAGCTCACCACCGTTAACATTTCTGACCTATACCCATGGCTACACCTTC. The entire variable domain, with the rest obtained from reference TRBV18 and TRBJ1-2, is as follows: NAGVMQNPRHLVRRRGQEARLRCSPMKGHSHVYWYRQLPEEGLKFMVYLQKENIIDESGMPKERFSAEFPKEGPSILRIQQVVRGDSAAYFCASSPPLTFLTYTHGYTFGSGTRLTVV.